These 11 T cell receptor beta chains were sequenced from one sample in a study of CD8+CD57+ T cells in acquired aplastic anemia. Genomic DNA, serving as template, underwent TCR beta VDJ and CDR3 profiling. MiXCR, run by TCRdb on the reads, gives a single entry per CDR3 protein. The sample holds roughly 200,000 distinct CDR3 sequences, around 60% seen once. Sequenced patients had shown CD8+CD57+ cell expansion by flow cytometry. Material for sequencing was sorted CD4+, CD8+, or CD8+CD57+ T cells (not recorded which) from PBMCs. These receptors all come from a human donor with aplastic anemia.

The genes are TRBV10-2 and TRBJ2-1; 8 bases are shared with TRBD2. This CDR3 comprises 13 residues. The germline V gene has CDR1 WSHSY and CDR2 SAAADI. Trimming cost V 9 bases and J 4 bases; bases outside gene matches: 5. Here the CDR3 reads CASLPGGYNEQFF. CDR3 coding DNA: TGCGCCAGTCTGCCGGGGGGGTACAATGAGCAGTTCTTC.

The chain couples TRBV24-1 to TRBJ2-3; 10 bases match TRBD1. V dropped 8 bases and J dropped 4; count of bases not matched to a gene: 17. CDR1 KGHDR and CDR2 SFDVKD come from the germline V gene. The CDR3 extends over 18 amino acids. CDR3 sequence reads: CATIMILTGTGVADTQYF. The CDR3 region has the DNA TGTGCCACCATCATGATCTTGACCGGGACAGGGGTAGCAGATACGCAGTATTTT.

The chain recombines TRBV5-1 with TRBJ2-7; no reliable D call. The CDR3 loop spans 14 amino acids. Trimming took off 2 bases at V and 3 bases at J, with 12 bases between the two ends. Germline CDR1 SGHRS, CDR2 YFSETQ. The CDR3 sequence: CASSFTELNYEQYF. For the CDR3, the DNA is TGCGCCAGCAGCTTTACAGAATTGAACTACGAGCAGTACTTC.

J is TRBJ1-6 and V is TRBV2, with no clear D. V lost 5 bases and J lost 7, with 15 bases in between. The CDR3 length is 15 residues. CDR1 is SNHLY, CDR2 FYNNEI, per germline. This CDR3 reads CASSRDFRGNSPLHF. Here the CDR3 DNA reads TGTGCCAGCAGTAGAGACTTCAGAGGGAATTCACCCCTCCACTTT.

This clonotype was recorded a few times. The J gene is TRBJ1-3, the V gene TRBV3-1, with 9 bases that match TRBD1. Per germline, CDR1 LGHDT and CDR2 YNNKEL (reference sequence). There are 15 residues in the CDR3. V dropped 5 bases and J dropped 5; count of bases not matched to a gene: 7. The DNA of the CDR3 is TGTGCCAGCAGCTCCAGGGACAGGGTGCGAAACACCATATATTTT. Protein sequence: CASSSRDRVRNTIYF.

This chain uses TRBV2 with TRBJ2-2; no clear D. The germline V and J ends were trimmed by 2 bases and 3 bases, with 10 bases remaining between them. The CDR3 loop spans 15 amino acids. Germline CDR1 reads SNHLY; CDR2 reads FYNNEI. Here the CDR3 reads CASSEYGPDTGELFF. In DNA, the CDR3 is TGTGCCAGCAGTGAATACGGGCCCGACACCGGGGAGCTGTTTTTT.

At least ten counts were recorded for this clonotype. CDR3 sequence: CASSSDRGGQPQHF. DNA of the CDR3: TGTGCCAGCAGCTCGGACAGGGGAGGTCAGCCCCAGCATTTT. This chain joins TRBV12-3 or TRBV12-4 and TRBJ1-5; TRBD1 matches 9 bases. The J segment lost 6 bases and the V segment lost 6 bases, leaving 6 bases of the junction unmatched. The CDR3 length is 14 residues.

A single count supports this clonotype. The CDR3 loop is CASSVVTGGATEAFF. DNA for the CDR3: TGTGCCAGCAGCGTAGTGACAGGGGGTGCCACTGAAGCTTTCTTT. The gene calls are TRBV9 and TRBJ1-1, with 9 nucleotides matching TRBD1. V trimming: 0 bases; J trimming: 4 bases; junction bases outside the gene matches: 4. CDR3 length: 15 amino acids. Germline assignment: CDR1 SGDLS and CDR2 YYNGEE.

The chain links TRBV19 to TRBJ1-5; D unclear. The CDR3 runs to 15 residues. V lost 1 base and J lost 9, with 16 bases in between. Germline V gene lookup returns CDR1 LNHDA and CDR2 SQIVND (reference sequence). This CDR3 is CASSIGLEGLVPQHF. For the CDR3, the DNA is TGTGCCAGTAGTATAGGCCTGGAGGGATTAGTGCCCCAGCATTTT.

The sample holds one count of this clonotype. The J gene is TRBJ1-2, the V gene TRBV12-3 or TRBV12-4; unclear D gene. This CDR3 has 14 residues. Trimming took off 6 bases at V and 4 bases at J, with 15 bases between the two ends. The CDR3: CASSPPVFLYGYTF. CDR3 in DNA: TGTGCCAGCAGCCCGCCTGTATTCCTCTATGGCTACACCTTC.

This rearrangement joins TRBV10-3 to TRBJ2-3; D is possibly TRBD1 or TRBD2 (5 bases each). Trimming stripped 4 bases from V and 6 bases from J, with 11 bases between. The CDR3 covers 13 residues. Germline V gives CDR1 ENHRY, CDR2 SYGVKD. CDR3 sequence: CAISGDPTDTQYF. CDR3 nucleotide sequence: TGTGCCATCAGTGGGGACCCAACGGATACGCAGTATTTT.